The 14 T cell receptor beta chains given below trace back to one sample, sequenced in a study of blood T cell repertoires in COVID-19. TCRdb's table, derived via immunoSEQ multiplex PCR, lists solely in-frame clones and lacks some. The data contain over 200,000 clones, roughly four fifths of them seen just once; the ten biggest clones take up 1.8%. Specimen: PBMCs or T cells enriched from blood (not recorded which). Receptors were obtained from a man aged 60-69 years who had recovered from COVID-19.

The rearrangement links TRBV7-6 to TRBJ1-1; tentative D call: TRBD1 (5 bases). There are 13 residues in the CDR3. The germline CDR1 and CDR2 sequences are SGHVS and FNYEAQ. V lost 5 bases, J lost 2 bases, and 9 bases lay in between. The DNA of the CDR3 is TGTGCCAGCAGCGCGGACACCAACACTGAAGCTTTCTTT. Its protein product is CASSADTNTEAFF.

The chain links TRBV9 to TRBJ1-3; 7 bases map to TRBD1. Germline V gives CDR1 SGDLS, CDR2 YYNGEE. The length of the CDR3 is 16 residues. J gave up 0 bases and V 3 bases, and 6 bases lay outside the gene matches. CDR3 sequence: CASSAPTGPSGNTIYF. CDR3 bases: TGTGCCAGCAGCGCTCCGACAGGGCCCTCTGGAAACACCATATATTTT.

The CDR3 region has the DNA TGTGCCAGCAGCTCCCGGACAGGCCGAAATCCCTACGAGCAGTACTTC. This translates into CASSSRTGRNPYEQYF. The chain uses TRBV13 and TRBJ2-7; 7 bases fit TRBD1. From germline, CDR1 is PRHDT and CDR2 FYEKMQ (reference sequence). Trimming cost V 4 bases and J 2 bases; bases outside gene matches: 11. This CDR3 has 16 residues.

This chain joins TRBV5-5 and TRBJ1-2; D gene unclear. The CDR3 sequence is 12 residues long. V lost 0 bases to trimming and J lost 8 bases, with 8 bases between them. The V gene's germline CDR1 is SGHKS and CDR2 YYEKEE (reference sequence). The CDR3 here is CASSLVVLGYTF. DNA for the CDR3: TGTGCCAGCAGCTTGGTAGTCTTAGGCTACACCTTC.

The sample holds one count of this clone. The chain uses TRBV19 and TRBJ1-5, with a weak D call TRBD1 (6 bases). The germline CDR1 and CDR2 sequences are LNHDA and SQIVND (reference sequence). The CDR3 runs 16 residues. The germline V and J ends were trimmed by 1 base and 4 bases, with 14 bases remaining between them. The CDR3 is CASSIVTGSGNQPQHF. The CDR3 nucleotides read TGTGCCAGTAGTATAGTCACAGGGTCGGGGAATCAGCCCCAGCATTTT.

In its sample, this clone was seen a few times. This rearrangement joins TRBV19 to TRBJ2-7; TRBD1 is a possible D gene (6 bases). V was pared by 6 bases and J by 1 base, with 13 bases between. The CDR3 covers 14 residues. Per the germline V gene, CDR1 is LNHDA and CDR2 is SQIVND (reference sequence). CDR3 in amino acids: CASSLGQRSYEQYF. CDR3 nucleotides: TGTGCCAGTAGCCTTGGACAGCGATCCTACGAGCAGTACTTC.

There are a few counts of this clone. The CDR3: CASGLVLKGNQPQHF. As DNA, the CDR3 is TGTGCTAGTGGTTTGGTACTAAAGGGGAATCAGCCCCAGCATTTT. V is TRBV12-5 and J is TRBJ1-5, with D maybe TRBD1 (5 bases). The CDR3 extends over 15 amino acids. In germline, CDR1 is LGHNT, CDR2 FRNRAP. The V and J ends lost 0 bases and 4 bases respectively, with 10 bases between them.

The V gene is TRBV6-5, the J gene TRBJ1-4, with D tentatively TRBD1 (6 bases). Deletions cut 6 bases from V and 8 bases from J, with 13 bases between. Germline V gene lookup returns CDR1 MNHEY and CDR2 SVGAGI. CDR3 length: 13 amino acids. The DNA for the CDR3 is TGTGCCAGCAGCGAGGGGGATAACGAAAAACTGTTTTTT. It encodes CASSEGDNEKLFF.

The chain has TRBV24-1 and TRBJ2-6; 9 bases agree with TRBD1. CDR1 is KGHDR and CDR2 is SFDVKD in the germline V gene. The CDR3 has 18 amino acids. J lost 0 bases, V lost 4 bases, and 6 bases had no gene match. The CDR3 DNA follows: TGTGCCACCAGTGACCCGGGACAGGGCCCCTCTGGGGCCAACGTCCTGACTTTC. It specifies CATSDPGQGPSGANVLTF.

V gene TRBV11-3 combines with J gene TRBJ1-1; D not certain. The CDR3 contains 13 residues. The germline gives CDR1 SGHNT, CDR2 YENEEA. V was trimmed by 0 bases and J by 5 bases, leaving 7 bases between them. The DNA of the CDR3 is TGTGCCAGCAGCTTAGACAGCAGGACTGAAGCTTTCTTT. Its translation is CASSLDSRTEAFF.

The chain joins TRBV5-6 to TRBJ2-2; 9 bases map to TRBD1. The germline gives CDR1 SGHDT, CDR2 YYEEEE. The V and J ends lost 3 bases and 5 bases, in that order; junction bases with no gene match: 14. CDR3 length: 18 amino acids. The CDR3 spells CASSYHSGTGLLTGELFF. In DNA form, the CDR3 reads TGTGCCAGCAGCTACCATTCCGGGACAGGGTTACTAACCGGGGAGCTGTTTTTT.

The chain recombines TRBV12-3 or TRBV12-4 with TRBJ1-2, with 7 bases aligning to TRBD1. V lost 6 bases and J lost 6; bases outside the gene matches: 7. This CDR3 has 13 residues. CDR3 loop: CASSYLTGNGYTF. The CDR3 bases are TGTGCCAGCAGCTATCTGACAGGGAATGGCTACACCTTC.

The rearrangement joins TRBV5-1 to TRBJ2-5, with 10 bases matching TRBD1. This CDR3 has 17 residues. V lost 0 bases to trimming and J lost 5 bases; unmatched junction nucleotides: 10. Per germline, CDR1 SGHRS and CDR2 YFSETQ. The CDR3 here is CASSLAGTGVRGETQYF. In DNA, the CDR3 is TGCGCCAGCAGCTTGGCCGGGACAGGGGTCCGCGGGGAGACCCAGTACTTC.

This rearrangement joins TRBV10-1 to TRBJ2-3; TRBD2 matches 8 bases. V gave up 3 bases and J gave up 5 bases; unmatched junction bases: 7. In germline, CDR1 is WNHNN, CDR2 SYGVQD (reference sequence). The CDR3 sequence is 15 residues long. As DNA, the CDR3 is TGCGCCAGCAGTGACTCGGGGGGGGCTGGAGATACGCAGTATTTT. The encoded protein is CASSDSGGAGDTQYF.